The clone carrying this T cell receptor beta chain has more than one count but fewer than ten. Antigen: not known. This sample was included in a study of blood T cells in healthy people across ages. V lost 5 bases to trimming and J lost 0 bases, with 14 bases between them. The CDR3 is 16 residues long. Regarding the study as a whole: It was not known whether donors were CMV positive (a possible confounder of expanded clonotype changes).

Using a J-beta primer mix together with a sample-barcoded 5' primer, a second PCR was run for roughly 7 to 11 cycles. Every cDNA molecule bore a tag from a template-switch adaptor containing 12 random nucleotides. TCRdb reprocessed the 5' RACE reads with MiXCR, giving one entry per CDR3 protein. The data contain 600,000 to 850,000 distinct CDR3 sequences, around 46% of them singletons. The donors, aged about 6 to 90, were healthy Caucasians from Russia. The gene calls are TRBV12-3 or TRBV12-4 and TRBJ1-5; the D gene is possibly TRBD1 (6 bases). This receptor was taken from a woman in her sixties in good health. The sequenced material came from blood. The CDR3 coding sequence is TGTGCCAGCAGTCCTAGCGGACAGCTTAGCAATCAGCCCCAGCATTTT. This encodes CASSPSGQLSNQPQHF.